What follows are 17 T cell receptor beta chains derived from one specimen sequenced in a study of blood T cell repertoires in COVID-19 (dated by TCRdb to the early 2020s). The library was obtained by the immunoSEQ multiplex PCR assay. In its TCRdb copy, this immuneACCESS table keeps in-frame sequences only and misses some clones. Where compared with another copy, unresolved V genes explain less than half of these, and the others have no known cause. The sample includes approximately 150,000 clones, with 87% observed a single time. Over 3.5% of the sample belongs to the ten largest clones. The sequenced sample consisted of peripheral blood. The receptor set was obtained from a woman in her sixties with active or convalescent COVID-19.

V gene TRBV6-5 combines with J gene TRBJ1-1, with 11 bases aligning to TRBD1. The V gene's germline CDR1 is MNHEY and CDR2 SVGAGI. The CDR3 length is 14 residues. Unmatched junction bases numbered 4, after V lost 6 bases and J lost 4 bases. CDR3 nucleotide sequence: TGTGCCAGCAGGGGACAGGGGGTAAGCACTGAAGCTTTCTTT. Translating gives CASRGQGVSTEAFF.

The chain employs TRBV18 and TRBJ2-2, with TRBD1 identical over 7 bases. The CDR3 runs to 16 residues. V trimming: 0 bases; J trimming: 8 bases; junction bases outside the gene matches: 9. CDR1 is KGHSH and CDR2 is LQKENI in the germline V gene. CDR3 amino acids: CASSPPDRSELGELFF. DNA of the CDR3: TGTGCCAGCTCACCACCGGACAGGTCCGAGCTTGGGGAGCTGTTTTTT.

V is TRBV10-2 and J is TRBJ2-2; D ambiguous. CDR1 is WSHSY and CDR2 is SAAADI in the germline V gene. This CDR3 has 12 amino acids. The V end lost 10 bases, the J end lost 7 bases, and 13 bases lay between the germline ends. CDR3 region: CATQNYGGELFF. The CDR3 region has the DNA TGCGCCACCCAGAACTATGGCGGGGAGCTGTTTTTT.

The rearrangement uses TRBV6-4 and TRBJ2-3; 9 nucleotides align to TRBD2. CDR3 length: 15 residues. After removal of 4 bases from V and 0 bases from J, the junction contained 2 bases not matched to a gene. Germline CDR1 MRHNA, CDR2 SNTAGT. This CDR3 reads CASSVGLASTDTQYF. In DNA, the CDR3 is TGTGCCAGCAGTGTGGGACTAGCTAGCACAGATACGCAGTATTTT.

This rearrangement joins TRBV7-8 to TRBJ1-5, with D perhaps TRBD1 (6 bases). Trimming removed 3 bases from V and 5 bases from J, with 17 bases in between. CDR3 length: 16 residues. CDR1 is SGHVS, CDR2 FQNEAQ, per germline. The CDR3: CASSLEARGNYQPQHF. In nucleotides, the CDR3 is TGTGCCAGCAGCTTGGAAGCCAGGGGAAATTATCAGCCCCAGCATTTT.

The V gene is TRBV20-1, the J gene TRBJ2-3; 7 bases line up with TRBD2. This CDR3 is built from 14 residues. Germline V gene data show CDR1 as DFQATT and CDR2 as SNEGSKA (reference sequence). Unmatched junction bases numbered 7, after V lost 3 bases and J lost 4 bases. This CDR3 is CSASWDYRPDTQYF. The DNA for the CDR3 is TGCAGTGCTAGTTGGGACTATAGGCCAGATACGCAGTATTTT.

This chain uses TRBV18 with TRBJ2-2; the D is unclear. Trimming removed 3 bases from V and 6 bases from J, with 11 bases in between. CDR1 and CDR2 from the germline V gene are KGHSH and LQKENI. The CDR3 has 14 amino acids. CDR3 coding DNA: TGTGCCAGCTCACCCGGGTCGTTGGCCGGGGAGCTGTTTTTT. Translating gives CASSPGSLAGELFF.

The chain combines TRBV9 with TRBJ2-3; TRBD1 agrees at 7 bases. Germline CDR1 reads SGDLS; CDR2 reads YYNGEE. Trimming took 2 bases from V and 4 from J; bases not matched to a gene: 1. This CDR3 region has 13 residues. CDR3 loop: CASSVGQADTQYF. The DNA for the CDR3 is TGTGCCAGCAGCGTTGGACAGGCAGATACGCAGTATTTT.

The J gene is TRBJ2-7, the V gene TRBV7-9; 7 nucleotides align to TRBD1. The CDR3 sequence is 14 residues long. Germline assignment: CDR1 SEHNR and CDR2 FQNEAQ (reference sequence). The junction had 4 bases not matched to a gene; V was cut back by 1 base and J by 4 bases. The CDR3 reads CASSLGTGLYEQYF. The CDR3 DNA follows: TGTGCCAGCAGCTTAGGGACAGGTTTGTACGAGCAGTACTTC.

CDR3 sequence: CASSPGDRGRTETQYF. The CDR3 coding sequence is TGTGCCAGCAGCCCGGGGGACAGGGGGCGGACCGAGACCCAGTACTTC. This chain connects TRBV7-6 to TRBJ2-5, with 12 bases fitting TRBD1. Germline CDR1 and CDR2: SGHVS and FNYEAQ. After removal of 5 bases from V and 5 bases from J, the junction contained 9 bases not matched to a gene. The CDR3 contains 16 residues.

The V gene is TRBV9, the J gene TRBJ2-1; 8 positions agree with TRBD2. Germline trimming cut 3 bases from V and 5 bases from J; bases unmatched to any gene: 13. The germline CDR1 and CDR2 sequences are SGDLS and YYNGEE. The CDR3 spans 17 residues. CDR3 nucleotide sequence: TGTGCCAGCAGCGCCACCCTCCCGGGACTAGTCCACAATGAGCAGTTCTTC. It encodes CASSATLPGLVHNEQFF.

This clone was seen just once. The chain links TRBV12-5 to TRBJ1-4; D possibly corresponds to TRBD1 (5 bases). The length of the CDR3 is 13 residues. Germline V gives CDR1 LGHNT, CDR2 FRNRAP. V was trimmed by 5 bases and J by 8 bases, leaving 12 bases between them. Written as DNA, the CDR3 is TGTGCTAGTGGTCGACAGTTGGGGGAAAAACTGTTTTTT. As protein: CASGRQLGEKLFF.

The CDR3 coding sequence is TGCGCCAGCAGCCAAACAATCCGTGGCACAGACAATGAGCAGTTCTTC. Encoded protein: CASSQTIRGTDNEQFF. The chain links TRBV4-3 to TRBJ2-1; D gene uncertain. The CDR3 runs 16 residues. V gave up 2 bases and J gave up 5 bases, with 16 bases separating them. Germline-derived CDR1 and CDR2 are LGHNA and YSLEER.

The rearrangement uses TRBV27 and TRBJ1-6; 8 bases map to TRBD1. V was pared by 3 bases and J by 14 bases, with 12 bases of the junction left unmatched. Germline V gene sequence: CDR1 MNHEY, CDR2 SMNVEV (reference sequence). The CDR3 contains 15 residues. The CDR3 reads CASSFNRGGMSTLHF. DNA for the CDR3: TGTGCCAGCAGTTTCAACAGGGGGGGAATGTCTACCCTCCACTTT.

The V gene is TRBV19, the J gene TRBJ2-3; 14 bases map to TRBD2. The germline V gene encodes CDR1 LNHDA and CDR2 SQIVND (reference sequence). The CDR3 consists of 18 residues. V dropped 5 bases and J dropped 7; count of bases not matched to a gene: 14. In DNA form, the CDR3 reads TGTGCCAGTAGTTCCCGATCCCGGACTAGCGGGGGGTCAAATACGCAGTATTTT. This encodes CASSSRSRTSGGSNTQYF.

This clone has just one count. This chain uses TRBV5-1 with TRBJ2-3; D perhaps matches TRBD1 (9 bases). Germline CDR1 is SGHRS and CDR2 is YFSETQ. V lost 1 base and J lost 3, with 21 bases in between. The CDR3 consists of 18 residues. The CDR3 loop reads CASSLFAGGDRATDTQYF. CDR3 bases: TGCGCCAGCAGCTTGTTCGCCGGGGGGGACAGGGCAACAGATACGCAGTATTTT.

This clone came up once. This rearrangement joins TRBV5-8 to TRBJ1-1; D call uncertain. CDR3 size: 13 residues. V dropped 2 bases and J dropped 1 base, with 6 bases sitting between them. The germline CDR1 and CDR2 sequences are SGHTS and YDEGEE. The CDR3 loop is CASSFEENTEAFF. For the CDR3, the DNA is TGTGCCAGCAGCTTTGAGGAGAACACTGAAGCTTTCTTT.